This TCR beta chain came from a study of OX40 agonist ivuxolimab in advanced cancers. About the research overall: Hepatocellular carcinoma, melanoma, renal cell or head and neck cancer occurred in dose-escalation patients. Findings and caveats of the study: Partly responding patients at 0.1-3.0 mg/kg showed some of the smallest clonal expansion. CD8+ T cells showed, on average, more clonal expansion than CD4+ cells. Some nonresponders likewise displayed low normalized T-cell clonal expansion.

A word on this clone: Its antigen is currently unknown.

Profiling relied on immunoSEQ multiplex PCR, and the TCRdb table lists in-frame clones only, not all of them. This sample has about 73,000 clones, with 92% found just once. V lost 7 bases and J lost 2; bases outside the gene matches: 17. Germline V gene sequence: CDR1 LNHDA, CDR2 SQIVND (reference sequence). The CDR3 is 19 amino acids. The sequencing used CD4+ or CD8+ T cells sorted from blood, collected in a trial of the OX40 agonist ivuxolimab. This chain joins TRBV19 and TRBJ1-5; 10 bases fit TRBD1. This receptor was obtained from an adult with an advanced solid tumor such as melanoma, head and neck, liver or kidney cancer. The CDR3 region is CASNYPRQGARGGNQPQHF. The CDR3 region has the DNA TGTGCCAGTAATTACCCAAGACAGGGGGCGCGAGGGGGCAATCAGCCCCAGCATTTT.